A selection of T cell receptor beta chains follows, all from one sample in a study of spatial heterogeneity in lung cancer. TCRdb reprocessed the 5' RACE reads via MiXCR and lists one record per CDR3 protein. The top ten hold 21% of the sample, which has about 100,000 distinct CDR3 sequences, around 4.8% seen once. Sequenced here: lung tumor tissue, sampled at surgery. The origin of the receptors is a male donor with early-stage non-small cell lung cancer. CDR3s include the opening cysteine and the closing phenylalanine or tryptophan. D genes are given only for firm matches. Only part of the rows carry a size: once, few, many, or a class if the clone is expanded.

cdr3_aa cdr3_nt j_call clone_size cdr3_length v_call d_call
CASSHILTGFLMNTEAFF TGTGCCAGCAGCCATATACTCACAGGGTTTCTTATGAACACTGAAGCTTTCTTT TRBJ1-1 NA 18 TRBV6-1 NA
CASSTSGNTIYF TGTGCCAGCAGCACCAGCGGAAACACCATATATTTT TRBJ1-3 few 12 TRBV9 NA
CASSLLGTGTNNYGYTF TGTGCCAGCAGTTTATTGGGGACAGGAACAAATAACTATGGCTACACCTTC TRBJ1-2 many 17 TRBV27 TRBD1
CASSTNRDTRGGYTF TGTGCCAGCAGCACCAACAGGGATACGCGTGGGGGCTACACCTTC TRBJ1-2 many 15 TRBV7-9 NA
CASSQASPGELFF TGTGCCAGCAGCCAAGCCAGTCCGGGAGAACTGTTTTTT TRBJ1-4 many 13 TRBV14 NA
CASSEGIWETQYF TGTGCCAGCAGTGAAGGGATCTGGGAGACCCAGTACTTC TRBJ2-5 many 13 TRBV2 NA
CASSYSTGLDTIYF TGTGCCAGCAGTTACTCAACGGGGCTAGACACCATATATTTT TRBJ1-3 many 14 TRBV6-5 NA
CASTNEHNQPQHF TGTGCCAGCACCAACGAGCACAATCAGCCCCAGCATTTT TRBJ1-5 many 13 TRBV7-9 NA
CASREGGNTGELFF TGCGCCAGCAGGGAGGGGGGGAACACCGGGGAGCTGTTTTTT TRBJ2-2 many 14 TRBV10-2 NA
CASSLQGINSPLHF TGTGCCAGCAGCCTACAGGGTATCAATTCACCCCTCCACTTT TRBJ1-6 NA 14 TRBV3-1 NA
CASSPRVRNEQYF TGTGCCAGCTCACCAAGGGTCCGGAACGAGCAGTACTTC TRBJ2-7 NA 13 TRBV18 NA
CASSQEAPNRGANVLTF TGCGCCAGCAGCCAAGAGGCCCCAAATCGGGGGGCCAACGTCCTGACTTTC TRBJ2-6 many 17 TRBV4-1 NA
CASSSGRKLFF TGTGCCAGCAGTTCAGGGCGAAAACTGTTTTTT TRBJ1-4 many 11 TRBV6-5 NA
CASSWTGMADTQYF TGCGCCAGCAGCTGGACAGGGATGGCAGATACGCAGTATTTT TRBJ2-3 many 14 TRBV5-1 TRBD1
CASSLAGFVTDTQYF TGCGCCAGCAGCTTGGCCGGGTTCGTCACAGATACGCAGTATTTT TRBJ2-3 many 15 TRBV5-1 NA
CASSPGLPWPQHF TGTGCCAGCAGTCCGGGACTCCCCTGGCCCCAGCATTTT TRBJ1-5 many 13 TRBV12-3/TRBV12-4 NA
CASSWKGAYEQYF TGTGCCAGCAGCTGGAAGGGGGCCTACGAGCAGTACTTC TRBJ2-7 many 13 TRBV5-5 NA
CASRDRGRDQPQHF TGTGCCAGCAGGGACAGGGGCCGTGATCAGCCCCAGCATTTT TRBJ1-5 many 14 TRBV2 TRBD1
CASSERQGANVLTF TGTGCCAGCAGTGAAAGACAGGGTGCCAACGTCCTGACTTTC TRBJ2-6 many 14 TRBV6-1 TRBD1
CASSFEATRVTQYF TGTGCCAGCAGTTTTGAAGCAACAAGAGTTACGCAGTATTTT TRBJ2-3 many 14 TRBV28 NA
CASSMTAQETQYF TGTGCCAGTAGTATGACTGCTCAAGAGACCCAGTACTTC TRBJ2-5 many 13 TRBV19 NA
CASSLPKGTTSQVRTDTQYF TGCGCCAGCAGCTTACCTAAGGGCACGACTAGCCAAGTAAGGACAGATACGCAGTATTTT TRBJ2-3 many 20 TRBV5-1 TRBD2
CASSSGPGTEAFF TGTGCCAGCTCTTCAGGACCCGGCACTGAAGCTTTCTTT TRBJ1-1 few 13 TRBV2 NA
CAWSSGPEAFF TGTGCCTGGAGCTCCGGGCCCGAAGCTTTCTTT TRBJ1-1 NA 11 TRBV30 NA
CASSYRRDQETQYF TGTGCCAGCAGCTACAGACGGGACCAAGAGACCCAGTACTTC TRBJ2-5 few 14 TRBV7-9 NA
CASSFTKYNEQFF TGTGCCAGCAGCTTTACAAAATACAATGAGCAGTTCTTC TRBJ2-1 many 13 TRBV11-2 NA
CASSPRLAGLYEQYF TGCGCCAGCAGCCCAAGACTAGCGGGACTCTACGAGCAGTACTTC TRBJ2-7 many 15 TRBV4-1 TRBD2
CASSLDRGGNEQFF TGTGCCAGCAGCCTTGACAGGGGGGGCAATGAGCAGTTCTTC TRBJ2-1 many 14 TRBV2 TRBD1
CASSTSLNSPLHF TGCGCCAGCAGTACCAGCCTTAATTCACCCCTCCACTTT TRBJ1-6 many 13 TRBV10-1 NA
CASSTLDRGDTEAFF TGTGCCAGCAGCACCCTGGACAGGGGTGACACTGAAGCTTTCTTT TRBJ1-1 many 15 TRBV3-1 TRBD1
CAGGDSNQPQHF TGCGCCGGGGGGGATAGCAATCAGCCCCAGCATTTT TRBJ1-5 many 12 TRBV4-1 NA
CSARTVYSYEQYF TGCAGTGCCAGGACAGTTTACTCCTACGAGCAGTACTTC TRBJ2-7 many 13 TRBV20-1 NA
CASSSWTSPGGTQYF TGTGCCAGCAGTTCGTGGACTAGCCCGGGAGGGACCCAGTACTTC TRBJ2-5 many 15 TRBV6-2/TRBV6-3 TRBD2
CASSHPGSVGTQYF TGCGCCAGCAGCCACCCAGGGTCCGTGGGGACCCAGTACTTC TRBJ2-5 many 14 TRBV4-1 NA
CASTFSVGANVLTF TGTGCCAGCACCTTCTCTGTTGGGGCCAACGTCCTGACTTTC TRBJ2-6 many 14 TRBV6-1 NA
CSAYTGATSYEQYF TGCAGTGCTTACACAGGGGCGACCTCCTACGAGCAGTACTTC TRBJ2-7 many 14 TRBV20-1 TRBD1
CSVERGTGTEAFF TGCAGCGTTGAAAGGGGGACAGGGACTGAAGCTTTCTTT TRBJ1-1 many 13 TRBV29-1 TRBD1
CASSPNLAPRQPQHF TGTGCCAGCAGCCCGAATTTGGCACCGAGGCAGCCCCAGCATTTT TRBJ1-5 many 15 TRBV7-8 NA
CASSPDNSPLHF TGTGCCAGCTCACCAGATAATTCACCCCTCCACTTT TRBJ1-6 many 12 TRBV18 NA
CASSILAVGTSSYNEQFF TGTGCCAGCAGTATACTAGCGGTCGGGACGAGCTCCTACAATGAGCAGTTCTTC TRBJ2-1 NA 18 TRBV28 TRBD2
CAISDPTGAQEDTQYF TGTGCCATCAGTGACCCCACGGGGGCGCAGGAAGATACGCAGTATTTT TRBJ2-3 few 16 TRBV10-3 NA